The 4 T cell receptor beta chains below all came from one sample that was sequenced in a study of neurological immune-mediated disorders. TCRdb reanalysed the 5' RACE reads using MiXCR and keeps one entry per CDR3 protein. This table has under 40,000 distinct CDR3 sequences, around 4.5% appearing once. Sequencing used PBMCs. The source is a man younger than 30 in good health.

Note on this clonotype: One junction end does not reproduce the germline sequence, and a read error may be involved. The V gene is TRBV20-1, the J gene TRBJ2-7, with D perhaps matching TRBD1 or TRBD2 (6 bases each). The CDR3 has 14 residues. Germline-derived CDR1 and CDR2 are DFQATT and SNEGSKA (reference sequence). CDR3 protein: CSSRYLGGPAWQYF. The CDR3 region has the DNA TGCAGTTCTAGATATTTGGGGGGCCCGGCTTGGCAGTACTTC.

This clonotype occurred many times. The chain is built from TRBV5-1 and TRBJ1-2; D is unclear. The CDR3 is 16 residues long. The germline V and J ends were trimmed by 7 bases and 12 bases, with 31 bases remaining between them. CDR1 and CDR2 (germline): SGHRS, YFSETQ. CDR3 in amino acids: CASQDPPGRRRRVDTF. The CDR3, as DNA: TGCGCCAGCCAAGATCCTCCGGGCCGAAGGAGACGGGTTGACACCTTC.

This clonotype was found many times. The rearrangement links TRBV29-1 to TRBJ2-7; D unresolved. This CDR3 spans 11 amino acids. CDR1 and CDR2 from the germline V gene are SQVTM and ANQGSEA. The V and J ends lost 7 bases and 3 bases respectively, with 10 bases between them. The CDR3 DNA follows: TGCAGCGGCTGGGCCAACTACGAGCAGTACTTC. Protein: CSGWANYEQYF.

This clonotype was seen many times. CDR3 region: CASSQVPSGGVNEQFF. Here the CDR3 DNA reads TGTGCCAGCAGCCAAGTTCCTAGCGGGGGGGTAAATGAGCAGTTCTTC. The chain has TRBV4-2 and TRBJ2-1, with TRBD2 matching 12 bases. V shed 1 base, J shed 7 bases, and the junction held 5 bases outside the gene matches. The CDR3 has 16 amino acids. Germline lookup yields CDR1 LGHNA and CDR2 YNFKEQ.